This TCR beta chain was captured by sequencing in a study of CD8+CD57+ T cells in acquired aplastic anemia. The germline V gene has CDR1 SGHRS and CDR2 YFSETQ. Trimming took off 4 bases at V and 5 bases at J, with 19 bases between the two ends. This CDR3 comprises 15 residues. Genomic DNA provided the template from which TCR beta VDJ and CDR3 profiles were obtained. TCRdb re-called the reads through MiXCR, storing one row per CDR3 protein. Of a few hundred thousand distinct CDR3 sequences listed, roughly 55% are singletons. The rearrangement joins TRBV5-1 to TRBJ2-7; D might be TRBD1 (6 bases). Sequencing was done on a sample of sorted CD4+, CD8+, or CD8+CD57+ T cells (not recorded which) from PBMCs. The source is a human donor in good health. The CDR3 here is CASSPRQGLFDEQYF. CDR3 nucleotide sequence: TGCGCCAGCAGCCCTCGCCAGGGGCTTTTCGACGAGCAGTACTTC.